Each of the 17 T cell receptor beta chains below was sequenced from the same sample in a study of blood T cell repertoires in COVID-19. Sequencing was performed with immunoSEQ multiplex PCR; in TCRdb, only in-frame clones are kept and a portion is missing. The sample consists of around 100,000 clones, approximately 79% of them appearing once. Sequenced material: peripheral blood. These receptors originate from a man between 65 and 79 years old with active or convalescent COVID-19.

The chain is built from TRBV12-3 or TRBV12-4 and TRBJ1-1; D is possibly TRBD1 (6 bases). CDR3 length equals 13 residues. Trimming took off 4 bases at V and 5 bases at J, with 11 bases between the two ends. The DNA of the CDR3 is TGTGCCAGCAGTTACCAACAGGGAACTGAAGCTTTCTTT. Protein product: CASSYQQGTEAFF.

V gene TRBV1 combines with J gene TRBJ2-2; TRBD1, the table's D call, lacks a check against the DNA. TRBV1 is given as a pseudogene. The CDR3 spans 15 residues. The CDR3 DNA reads TGCACCAGCAGCGCCGGGACAGCCATCACCGGGGAGCTGTTTTTT. Amino acid sequence: CTSSAGTAITGELFF.

The chain combines TRBV10-1 with TRBJ1-1; D is uncertain. CDR3 length equals 13 residues. Per germline, CDR1 WNHNN and CDR2 SYGVQD (reference sequence). V lost 0 bases and J lost 8, with 10 bases in between. Here the CDR3 reads CASSESLEREAFF. CDR3 coding DNA: TGCGCCAGCAGTGAGTCGTTGGAGAGAGAAGCTTTCTTT.

The chain joins TRBV29-1 to TRBJ1-1, with unresolved D. The CDR3 extends over 10 amino acids. V shed 7 bases and J shed 7 bases, with 10 bases lying between them. CDR1 and CDR2 from the germline V gene are SQVTM and ANQGSEA. The CDR3 DNA follows: TGCAGCGCTCCGGACTGTGAAGCTTTCTTT. Translating it yields CSAPDCEAFF.

This clone occurred once. The chain couples TRBV6-1 to TRBJ1-6, with D hard to call. Germline-derived CDR1 and CDR2 are MNHNS and SASEGT. The CDR3 extends over 17 amino acids. Trimming left V 3 bases short and J 7 bases short, with 19 bases between. The CDR3 DNA is TGTGCCAGCAGTGATCCAAACCGAGCGGGCTGGAATTCACCCCTCCACTTT. It translates to CASSDPNRAGWNSPLHF.

The chain joins TRBV12-3 or TRBV12-4 to TRBJ1-1; 7 bases fit TRBD1. CDR3 length equals 12 residues. J gave up 5 bases and V 6 bases, and 3 bases lay outside the gene matches. The CDR3 nucleotides read TGTGCCAGCAGGAGGGGGCAGACTGAAGCTTTCTTT. Amino acid sequence: CASRRGQTEAFF.

The chain carries TRBV7-9 and TRBJ1-4; 8 nucleotides line up with TRBD1. CDR1 is SEHNR, CDR2 FQNEAQ, per germline (reference sequence). The CDR3 has 15 residues. The J segment lost 6 bases and the V segment lost 1 base, leaving 4 bases of the junction unmatched. CDR3 residues: CASSLGTGSDEKLFF. CDR3 coding DNA: TGTGCCAGCAGCTTAGGGACAGGGTCGGATGAAAAACTGTTTTTT.

This clone was seen a single time. The V gene is TRBV7-2, the J gene TRBJ1-2; 8 nucleotides line up with TRBD1. CDR3 length: 12 amino acids. V lost 2 bases and J lost 8; bases outside the gene matches: 1. In germline, CDR1 is SGHTA, CDR2 FQGNSA. The CDR3 nucleotides are TGTGCCAGCAGCTTATGGGACAGGGGCTACACCTTC. Encoded protein: CASSLWDRGYTF.

The chain couples TRBV15 to TRBJ1-5, with D perhaps matching TRBD1 (6 bases). The CDR3 runs 15 residues. The ends were cut back, 1 base at V and 0 bases at J, with 7 bases in the middle. The germline V gene has CDR1 LNHNV and CDR2 YYDKDF (reference sequence). The CDR3 loop is CATSRAQGSNQPQHF. CDR3 bases: TGTGCCACCAGCAGAGCACAGGGTAGCAATCAGCCCCAGCATTTT.

V and J are TRBV5-1 and TRBJ1-2, with 11 nucleotides matching TRBD1. This CDR3 region has 18 residues. J was trimmed by 4 bases and V by 1 base; bases with no gene match: 12. The germline CDR1 and CDR2 sequences are SGHRS and YFSETQ. The CDR3 DNA is TGCGCCAGCAGCTTGAGCGGGACAGGGGGTGATAAAAGCTATGGCTACACCTTC. Translated: CASSLSGTGGDKSYGYTF. Complete variable domain (other parts from reference TRBV5-1 and TRBJ1-2): KAGVTQTPRYLIKTRGQQVTLSCSPISGHRSVSWYQQTPGQGLQFLFEYFSETQRNKGNFPGRFSGRQFSNSRSEMNVSTLELGDSALYLCASSLSGTGGDKSYGYTFGSGTRLTVV.

This clone was recorded once. The chain couples TRBV27 to TRBJ1-1, with 8 bases that match TRBD1. The germline CDR1 and CDR2 sequences are MNHEY and SMNVEV (reference sequence). J lost 3 bases, V lost 5 bases, and 11 bases had no gene match. CDR3 length: 16 residues. The chain's CDR3 is CASSPKRTGTDTEAFF. The CDR3 bases are TGTGCCAGCAGTCCCAAGCGGACAGGGACGGACACTGAAGCTTTCTTT.

The chain employs TRBV7-2 and TRBJ2-7, with TRBD1 as a possible D gene (6 bases). The CDR3 contains 12 residues. CDR1 is SGHTA and CDR2 is FQGNSA in the germline V gene. Trimming pared 3 bases from V and 6 bases from J, leaving 9 bases between. The CDR3 coding sequence is TGTGCCAGCAGCTTCAGGGGTTTCGAGCAGTACTTC. It codes for CASSFRGFEQYF.

V usage is TRBV11-2 and J usage is TRBJ1-2, with D perhaps TRBD1 (5 bases). This CDR3 region has 13 residues. The V end was cut by 5 bases, the J end by 4 bases, with 11 bases between. The germline CDR1 and CDR2 sequences are SGHAT and FQNNGV. The CDR3 spells CASSPRVGYGYTF. The CDR3 coding sequence is TGTGCCAGCAGCCCCAGGGTGGGCTATGGCTACACCTTC.

The chain joins TRBV3-1 (or the pseudogene TRBV3-2) to TRBJ2-3; D is possibly TRBD2 (6 bases). This CDR3 spans 16 amino acids. Trimming stripped 0 bases from V and 4 bases from J, with 14 bases between. CDR1 is LGHDT, CDR2 YNNKEL, per germline (reference sequence). The CDR3 loop reads CASSQDIPWGADTQYF. As DNA, the CDR3 is TGTGCCAGCAGCCAAGACATTCCCTGGGGGGCAGATACGCAGTATTTT.

The chain carries TRBV6-1 and TRBJ2-2; D may be TRBD1 (6 bases). The V end lost 2 bases, the J end lost 2 bases, and 12 bases lay between the germline ends. Per germline, CDR1 MNHNS and CDR2 SASEGT. This CDR3 region has 16 residues. This CDR3 is CASSEQGSANTGELFF. CDR3 bases: TGTGCCAGCAGTGAACAGGGGAGCGCAAACACCGGGGAGCTGTTTTTT.

A single count supports this clone. The CDR3 coding sequence is TGTGCCAGTAGAAGGGGGAAGGACTATGGCTACACCTTC. Encoded protein: CASRRGKDYGYTF. V gene TRBV19 combines with J gene TRBJ1-2; tentatively, D is TRBD1 (6 bases). The CDR3 is made up of 13 amino acids. Germline CDR1 is LNHDA and CDR2 is SQIVND (reference sequence). The V end lost 6 bases, the J end lost 3 bases, and 11 bases lay between the germline ends.

The gene calls are TRBV28 and TRBJ1-5; 11 bases align to TRBD1. The V gene end was trimmed by 5 bases and the J gene end by 9 bases; junction bases not matched to a gene: 9. Germline V gene data show CDR1 as MDHEN and CDR2 as SYDVKM. The CDR3 contains 15 residues. For the CDR3, the DNA is TGTGCCAGCAGTGGGAGGGGACAGGGGGTTCGGCCCCAGCATTTT. Translated, it gives CASSGRGQGVRPQHF.